This T cell receptor (beta chain) was profiled in a study of naive and memory T cell subsets. The SP2 primer and nested alpha and beta constant region primers amplified ligated cDNA in four rounds. Blood and skin TCR RNA was reverse transcribed with alpha and beta constant primers. In TCRdb, the 5' RACE reads were re-called with MiXCR into one record per CDR3 protein. The sample consists of some 60,000 distinct CDR3 sequences, 6.5% to 8.5% of them appearing once. This clonotype was seen repeatedly, ten times or more. An oligonucleotide containing a UMI was ligated to the 3' end of TCR cDNA. Whole-blood samples were around 2.3 ml of peripheral blood from healthy adult volunteers. Input was about 1 to 1000 ng of DNase-treated total RNA without cell sorting. The sequence was collected from a female donor in good health.

CDR3 nucleotides: TGCAGCGTTTATCTGTTCGCACGGGGTAGCACCGGGGAGCTGTTTTTT. As protein: CSVYLFARGSTGELFF. The rearrangement uses TRBV29-1 and TRBJ2-2; the D gene is possibly TRBD2 (5 bases). This CDR3 has 16 amino acids. V gave up 5 bases and J gave up 4 bases, with 20 bases separating them. CDR1 and CDR2 from the germline V gene are SQVTM and ANQGSEA.